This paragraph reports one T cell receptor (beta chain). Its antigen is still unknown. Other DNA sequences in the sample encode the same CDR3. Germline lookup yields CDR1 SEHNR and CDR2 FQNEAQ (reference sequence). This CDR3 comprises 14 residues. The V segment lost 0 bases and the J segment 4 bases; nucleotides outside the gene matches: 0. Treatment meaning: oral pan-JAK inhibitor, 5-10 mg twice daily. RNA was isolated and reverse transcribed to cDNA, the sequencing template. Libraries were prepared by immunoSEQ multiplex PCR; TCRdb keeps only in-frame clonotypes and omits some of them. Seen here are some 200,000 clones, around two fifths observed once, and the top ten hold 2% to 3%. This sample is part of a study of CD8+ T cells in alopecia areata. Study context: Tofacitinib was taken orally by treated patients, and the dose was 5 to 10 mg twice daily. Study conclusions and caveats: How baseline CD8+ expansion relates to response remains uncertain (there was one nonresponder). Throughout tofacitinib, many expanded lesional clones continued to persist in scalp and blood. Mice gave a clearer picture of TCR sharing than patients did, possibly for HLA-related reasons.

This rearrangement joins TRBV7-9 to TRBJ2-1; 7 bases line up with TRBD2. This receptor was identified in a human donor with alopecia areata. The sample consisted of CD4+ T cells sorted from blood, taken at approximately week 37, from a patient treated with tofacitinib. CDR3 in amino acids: CASSLAGGYNEQFF. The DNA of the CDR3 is TGTGCCAGCAGCTTAGCGGGAGGGTACAATGAGCAGTTCTTC.